This T cell receptor beta chain emerged from a study of regulatory T cells in long-lasting Graves disease. Study information: Graves' disease counted as persistent after over 5 years of antithyroid drugs with positive TSH receptor antibodies.

The CDR3 length is 13 residues. CDR1 is SGHDN and CDR2 is FVKESK in the germline V gene. V was cut by 5 bases and J by 8 bases, with 12 bases left in between. Building the TCR beta libraries relied on iRepertoire HTBI primers, and CDR3 regions underwent Arm-PCR. MiXCR, applied by TCRdb to the multiplex PCR reads, yields one record per CDR3 protein. The table includes about 460,000 distinct CDR3 sequences, approximately 22% detected once. This clonotype was seen more than once but under ten times. The antigen is not known. The study's findings and limits: Newly diagnosed patients shared more than 750 public clonotypes; persistent patients shared approximately 2,700. Persistent disease was characterized by preferential usage of TRBV28, TRBJ1-2 and TRBJ2-5. TCR diversity was lower in persistent Graves' patients (versus newly diagnosed ones).

Sample time point: persistent/refractory GD, antithyroid drugs over 5 years with positive TRAb. PBMCs were the source of the RNA used for TCR sequencing. The TCR was taken from a female donor with Graves disease. Source: peripheral blood mononuclear cells (PBMCs), taken when the disease was refractory, from a patient treated with antithyroid drugs. The genes are TRBV14 and TRBJ1-4; tentative D call: TRBD1 (6 bases). DNA of the CDR3: TGTGCCAGCAGCGCGGGAAGGGGGGAAAAACTGTTTTTT. Translated: CASSAGRGEKLFF.